These T cell receptor beta chains were read from a single sample in a study of vaccination and CD4 T cells after COVID-19. Each CDR3 protein is one row after TCRdb ran MiXCR on the PCR reads. Among about 11,000 distinct CDR3 sequences, under 50% were seen once, and the ten largest hold around 30%. The antigens for these receptors are not known. The sequenced sample was CD4+ T cells from blood, cultured in vitro. The receptors shown here come from a human donor who had recovered from COVID-19. The CDR3 runs from the conserved cysteine through the conserved F or W.

v_call: TRBV24-1
j_call: TRBJ2-5
cdr3_aa: CATSDRPGGAETQYF

v_call: TRBV6-5
j_call: TRBJ1-5
cdr3_aa: CASSYSGQGGTQPQHF

v_call: TRBV6-2/TRBV6-3
j_call: TRBJ2-7
cdr3_aa: CASSQGAEQYF

v_call: TRBV19
j_call: TRBJ1-2
cdr3_aa: CASSITGAGGYGYTF

v_call: TRBV11-2
j_call: TRBJ2-3
cdr3_aa: CASSEGLATQYF

v_call: TRBV24-1
j_call: TRBJ2-7
cdr3_aa: CATTNQPGQHYEQYF

v_call: TRBV6-2/TRBV6-3
j_call: TRBJ1-6
cdr3_aa: CASSFMTGIDNSPLHF

v_call: TRBV5-1
j_call: TRBJ2-7
cdr3_aa: CASSPGTAVYEQYF

v_call: TRBV6-1
j_call: TRBJ1-3
cdr3_aa: CASSPLVSGNTIYF

v_call: TRBV28
j_call: TRBJ2-3
cdr3_aa: CASSSIGLESTDTQYF

v_call: TRBV20-1
j_call: TRBJ2-5
cdr3_aa: CSAFIAGGPPETQYF

v_call: TRBV7-3
j_call: TRBJ2-2
cdr3_aa: CASSPTGTGGTGELFF

v_call: TRBV20-1
j_call: TRBJ2-3
cdr3_aa: CSTRPRSGGTDTQYF

v_call: TRBV7-2
j_call: TRBJ1-2
cdr3_aa: CASSPGGIYGYTF

v_call: TRBV5-4
j_call: TRBJ1-2
cdr3_aa: CASSWDNYGYTF

v_call: TRBV11-1
j_call: TRBJ2-2
cdr3_aa: CASSYATNTGELFF

v_call: TRBV6-1
j_call: TRBJ1-3
cdr3_aa: CASSEGQGGNTIYF

v_call: TRBV20-1
j_call: TRBJ2-5
cdr3_aa: CSARDRTGQETQYF

v_call: TRBV20-1
j_call: TRBJ2-5
cdr3_aa: CSAIIHQETQYF

v_call: TRBV20-1
j_call: TRBJ1-2
cdr3_aa: CSARQGSSYGYTF

v_call: TRBV9
j_call: TRBJ1-6
cdr3_aa: CASSGQGINSPLHF

v_call: TRBV6-1
j_call: TRBJ1-5
cdr3_aa: CASTGRDRVSNQPQHF

v_call: TRBV6-2/TRBV6-3
j_call: TRBJ1-6
cdr3_aa: CASSYWADSPLHF

v_call: TRBV19
j_call: TRBJ1-1
cdr3_aa: CASSMSWRTTEAFF

v_call: TRBV24-1
j_call: TRBJ2-5
cdr3_aa: CATSRTGVQETQYF

v_call: TRBV29-1
j_call: TRBJ2-7
cdr3_aa: CSAARDGGYEQYF

v_call: TRBV10-2
j_call: TRBJ2-7
cdr3_aa: CASPWGQRQYGVGEQYF

v_call: TRBV7-9
j_call: TRBJ1-5
cdr3_aa: CASSLASQPQHF

v_call: TRBV28
j_call: TRBJ1-5
cdr3_aa: CASSSPGNQPQHF

v_call: TRBV2
j_call: TRBJ1-1
cdr3_aa: CASSEATGKNTEAFF

v_call: TRBV11-1
j_call: TRBJ2-2
cdr3_aa: CASSLGGTANTGELFF

v_call: TRBV7-2
j_call: TRBJ2-2
cdr3_aa: CASSFYHINTGELFF

v_call: TRBV10-3
j_call: TRBJ2-3
cdr3_aa: CAIRSTSGSRTDTQYF

v_call: TRBV20-1
j_call: TRBJ1-3
cdr3_aa: CSARQGAIGNTIYF

v_call: TRBV12-3/TRBV12-4
j_call: TRBJ2-1
cdr3_aa: CASSPHGTTAGNEQFF

v_call: TRBV5-4
j_call: TRBJ2-7
cdr3_aa: CASSPGPSGRASYEQYF

v_call: TRBV2
j_call: TRBJ2-7
cdr3_aa: CASSESLLAGVYEQYF

v_call: TRBV20-1
j_call: TRBJ1-6
cdr3_aa: CSAQGGDSPLHF

v_call: TRBV7-9
j_call: TRBJ1-1
cdr3_aa: CASSGTGGTEAFF

v_call: TRBV10-3
j_call: TRBJ1-2
cdr3_aa: CAISESGANYGYTF